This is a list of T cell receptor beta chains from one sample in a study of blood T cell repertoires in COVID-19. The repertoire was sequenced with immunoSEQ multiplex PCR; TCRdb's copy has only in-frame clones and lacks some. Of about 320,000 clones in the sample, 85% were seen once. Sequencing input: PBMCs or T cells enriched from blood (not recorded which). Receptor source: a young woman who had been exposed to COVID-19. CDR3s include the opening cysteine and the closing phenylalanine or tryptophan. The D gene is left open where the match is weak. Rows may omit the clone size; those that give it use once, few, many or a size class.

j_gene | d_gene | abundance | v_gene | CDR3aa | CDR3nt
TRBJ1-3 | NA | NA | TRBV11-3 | CASSYQQGCGNTIYF | TGTGCCAGCAGCTACCAGCAGGGTTGTGGAAACACCATATATTTT
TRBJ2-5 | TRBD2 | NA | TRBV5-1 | CASSFSGGTYQETQYF | TGCGCCAGCAGCTTTAGCGGGGGGACGTACCAAGAGACCCAGTACTTC
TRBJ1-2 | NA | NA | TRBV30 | CAWTEGSRDYGYTF | TGTGCCTGGACGGAGGGGTCAAGGGACTATGGCTACACCTTC
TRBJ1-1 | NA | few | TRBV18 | CASSPDWDTEAFF | TGTGCCAGCTCACCTGACTGGGACACTGAAGCTTTCTTT
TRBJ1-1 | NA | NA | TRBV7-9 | CASSNTTGWTEAFF | TGTGCCAGCAGCAATACGACAGGATGGACTGAAGCTTTCTTT
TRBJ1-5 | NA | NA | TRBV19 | CASSIGRGDQPQHF | TGTGCCAGTAGTATCGGCAGGGGAGATCAGCCCCAGCATTTT
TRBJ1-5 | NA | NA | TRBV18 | CASSLGGGVSNQPQHF | TGTGCCAGCTCACTCGGGGGAGGCGTGAGCAATCAGCCCCAGCATTTT
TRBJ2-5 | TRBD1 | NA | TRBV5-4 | CASSGDDRGVETQYF | TGTGCCAGCAGCGGGGACGACAGGGGGGTTGAGACCCAGTACTTC
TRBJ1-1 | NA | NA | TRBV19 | CASSKQGERTEAFF | TGTGCCAGTAGCAAACAAGGAGAGCGCACTGAAGCTTTCTTT
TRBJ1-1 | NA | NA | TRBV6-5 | CASREGVSEAFF | TGTGCCAGTCGGGAGGGGGTATCTGAAGCTTTCTTT
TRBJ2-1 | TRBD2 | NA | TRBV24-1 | CATSDWASGIFDEQFF | TGTGCCACCAGTGATTGGGCTAGCGGGATTTTCGATGAGCAGTTCTTC
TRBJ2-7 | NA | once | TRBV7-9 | CASSPPPRGSYEQYF | TGTGCCAGCAGCCCGCCGCCACGGGGCTCCTACGAGCAGTACTTC
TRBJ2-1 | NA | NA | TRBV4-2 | CASSQDPQNEQFF | TGTGCCAGCAGCCAAGATCCCCAAAATGAGCAGTTCTTC
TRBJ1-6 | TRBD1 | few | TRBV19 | CASSIEGQINSPLHF | TGTGCCAGTAGTATAGAGGGACAGATTAATTCACCCCTCCACTTT
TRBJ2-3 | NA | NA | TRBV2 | CASSEEGQGGDTQYF | TGTGCCAGCAGTGAAGAGGGGCAGGGTGGAGATACGCAGTATTTT
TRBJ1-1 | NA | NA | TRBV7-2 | CASSSPRELQNTEAFF | TGTGCCAGCAGCTCTCCACGGGAATTGCAGAACACTGAAGCTTTCTTT
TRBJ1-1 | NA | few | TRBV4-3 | CASSQATKNTEAFF | TGCGCCAGCAGCCAAGCGACTAAGAACACTGAAGCTTTCTTT
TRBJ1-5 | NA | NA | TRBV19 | CASSIAVHSNQPQHF | TGTGCCAGTAGTATAGCGGTTCATAGCAATCAGCCCCAGCATTTT
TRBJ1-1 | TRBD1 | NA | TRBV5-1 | CASSSGTAGYTEAFF | TGCGCCAGCAGCTCGGGGACAGCCGGGTACACTGAAGCTTTCTTT
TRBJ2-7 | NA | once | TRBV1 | CTSNESPPGGYEQYF | TGCACCAGCAACGAAAGTCCCCCCGGAGGCTACGAGCAGTACTTC
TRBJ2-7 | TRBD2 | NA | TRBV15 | CATRASGRRYEQYF | TGTGCCACCAGAGCGAGCGGGAGGAGGTACGAGCAGTACTTC
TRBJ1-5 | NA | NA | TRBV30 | CAWSVRNNQPQHF | TGTGCCTGGAGTGTGCGGAACAATCAGCCCCAGCATTTT
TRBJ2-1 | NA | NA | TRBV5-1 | CASSGGTSRPNEQFF | TGCGCCAGCAGCGGGGGGACTTCCAGGCCCAATGAGCAGTTCTTC
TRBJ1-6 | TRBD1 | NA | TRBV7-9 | CASSLRGQGESPLHF | TGTGCCAGCAGCCTGAGAGGACAGGGGGAGTCACCCCTCCACTTT
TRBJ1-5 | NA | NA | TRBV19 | CATAIYSNQPQHF | TGTGCCACCGCGATCTATAGCAATCAGCCCCAGCATTTT
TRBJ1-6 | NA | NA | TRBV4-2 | CASSQDKLLNSPLHF | TGTGCCAGCAGCCAAGACAAGCTCTTGAATTCACCCCTCCACTTT
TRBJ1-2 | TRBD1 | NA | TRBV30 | CAWSVQGALGYTF | TGTGCCTGGAGTGTCCAGGGGGCTCTAGGCTACACCTTC
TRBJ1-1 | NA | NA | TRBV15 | CATSRVQGNTEAFF | TGTGCCACCAGCAGAGTACAGGGAAACACTGAAGCTTTCTTT